This T cell receptor beta chain came from a study of blood T cell repertoires in COVID-19. Study as a whole: From the United States, Italy and Spain came samples of acute and convalescent COVID-19. Sources were T cells, B-cell-depleted T cells, or PBMCs; the material itself was cDNA or gDNA.

The CDR3 is made up of 13 amino acids. Trimming cost V 5 bases and J 4 bases, with 8 bases left between them. Germline loops: CDR1 SEHNR, CDR2 FQNEAQ (reference sequence). Assignments of participants to cohorts depended upon their own reported clinical history. Profiling relied on immunoSEQ multiplex PCR, and the TCRdb table lists in-frame clones only, not all of them. This sample has 300,000 to 400,000 clones, with around 87% found just once. Sequencing was done on a sample of PBMCs or T cells enriched from blood (not recorded which). The sequence derives from a man aged 18 to 30 who had recovered from COVID-19. The V and J genes are TRBV7-9 and TRBJ2-2; the D is unclear. The CDR3 DNA reads TGTGCCAGCAGCCGGAGCCTCACCGGGGAGCTGTTTTTT. The encoded protein is CASSRSLTGELFF.